The rows below give T cell receptor beta chains drawn from one sample of a study of T cell responses to AZD1222 COVID-19 vaccine. The table came from immunoSEQ multiplex PCR; TCRdb's copy has only in-frame clones and leaves some out. The data contain about 160,000 clones, 85% to 95% of them singletons. Material: peripheral blood, obtained on day 0 of AZD1222 vaccination. The source is an adult in good health. Each CDR3 is given with its conserved first and last residue. The D gene is left open where the match is weak. Only some rows state a clone size, as once, few, many or a class for expanded clones.

d_call: -
v_call: TRBV29-1
j_call: TRBJ1-1
clone_size: -
cdr3_length: 15
cdr3_aa: CSGGAGWGMNTEAFF
cdr3_nt: TGCAGCGGCGGGGCTGGATGGGGCATGAACACTGAAGCTTTCTTT

d_call: -
v_call: TRBV6-6
j_call: TRBJ1-3
clone_size: -
cdr3_length: 15
cdr3_aa: CASRTRRGAGNTIYF
cdr3_nt: TGTGCCAGCAGAACTCGGCGGGGTGCGGGAAACACCATATATTTT

d_call: -
v_call: TRBV9
j_call: TRBJ1-3
clone_size: -
cdr3_length: 12
cdr3_aa: CASSEGGNTIYF
cdr3_nt: TGTGCCAGCAGCGAGGGTGGAAACACCATATATTTT

d_call: TRBD2
v_call: TRBV9
j_call: TRBJ2-7
clone_size: -
cdr3_length: 15
cdr3_aa: CASSPAPSGTYEQYF
cdr3_nt: TGTGCCAGCAGCCCTGCTCCTAGCGGGACCTACGAGCAGTACTTC

d_call: TRBD1
v_call: TRBV9
j_call: TRBJ2-3
clone_size: -
cdr3_length: 17
cdr3_aa: CASSPEPRTGAKATQYF
cdr3_nt: TGTGCCAGCAGCCCCGAGCCCAGGACAGGGGCTAAAGCTACGCAGTATTTT

d_call: TRBD1
v_call: TRBV7-8
j_call: TRBJ2-1
clone_size: -
cdr3_length: 15
cdr3_aa: CASLVGTGYYNEQFF
cdr3_nt: TGTGCCAGCCTCGTCGGGACAGGGTACTACAATGAGCAGTTCTTC

d_call: -
v_call: TRBV4-1
j_call: TRBJ2-2
clone_size: -
cdr3_length: 18
cdr3_aa: CASSYILGQTTNTGELFF
cdr3_nt: TGCGCCAGCAGCTACATCCTTGGACAGACCACGAACACCGGGGAGCTGTTTTTT

d_call: TRBD1
v_call: TRBV18
j_call: TRBJ1-1
clone_size: -
cdr3_length: 14
cdr3_aa: CASSTGGVNTEAFF
cdr3_nt: TGTGCCAGCTCAACAGGGGGCGTGAACACTGAAGCTTTCTTT

d_call: -
v_call: TRBV9
j_call: TRBJ1-5
clone_size: many
cdr3_length: 14
cdr3_aa: CASSVGTDIQPQHF
cdr3_nt: TGTGCCAGCAGCGTGGGGACGGACATTCAGCCCCAGCATTTT

d_call: -
v_call: TRBV4-1
j_call: TRBJ1-6
clone_size: -
cdr3_length: 17
cdr3_aa: CASSQRPRGETHSPLHF
cdr3_nt: TGCGCCAGCAGCCAAAGGCCAAGGGGGGAGACCCATTCACCCCTCCACTTT

d_call: -
v_call: TRBV5-5
j_call: TRBJ1-1
clone_size: -
cdr3_length: 14
cdr3_aa: CASSLVASSTEAFF
cdr3_nt: TGTGCCAGCAGCTTGGTGGCCTCGAGCACTGAAGCTTTCTTT

d_call: -
v_call: TRBV3-1/TRBV3-2
j_call: TRBJ2-1
clone_size: -
cdr3_length: 13
cdr3_aa: CASSPPGRDEQFF
cdr3_nt: TGTGCCAGCAGCCCTCCAGGTCGGGATGAGCAGTTCTTC

d_call: TRBD1
v_call: TRBV28
j_call: TRBJ2-1
clone_size: -
cdr3_length: 15
cdr3_aa: CASSPDRGLYNEQFF
cdr3_nt: TGTGCCAGCAGTCCCGACAGGGGGTTGTACAATGAGCAGTTCTTC

d_call: TRBD2
v_call: TRBV19
j_call: TRBJ2-7
clone_size: once
cdr3_length: 13
cdr3_aa: CASRLAETYEQYF
cdr3_nt: TGTGCCAGTAGACTAGCGGAAACCTACGAGCAGTACTTC

d_call: -
v_call: TRBV15
j_call: TRBJ1-5
clone_size: -
cdr3_length: 15
cdr3_aa: CATSSDRYSNQPQHF
cdr3_nt: TGTGCCACCAGCTCAGACAGGTATAGCAATCAGCCCCAGCATTTT

d_call: TRBD1
v_call: TRBV24-1
j_call: TRBJ1-5
clone_size: -
cdr3_length: 15
cdr3_aa: CATSDSGQGDQPQHF
cdr3_nt: TGTGCCACCAGTGATTCGGGACAGGGTGATCAGCCCCAGCATTTT

d_call: -
v_call: TRBV5-1
j_call: TRBJ2-5
clone_size: -
cdr3_length: 13
cdr3_aa: CASSLIPQETQYF
cdr3_nt: TGCGCCAGCAGCTTGATCCCACAAGAGACCCAGTACTTC

d_call: -
v_call: TRBV27
j_call: TRBJ1-1
clone_size: -
cdr3_length: 13
cdr3_aa: CASSSDTSLEAFF
cdr3_nt: TGTGCCAGCAGTTCGGACACTTCCCTTGAAGCTTTCTTT

d_call: -
v_call: TRBV12-3/TRBV12-4
j_call: TRBJ1-5
clone_size: -
cdr3_length: 13
cdr3_aa: CASSLTVNQPQHF
cdr3_nt: TGTGCCAGCAGTTTAACAGTCAATCAGCCCCAGCATTTT

d_call: -
v_call: TRBV15
j_call: TRBJ2-7
clone_size: -
cdr3_length: 14
cdr3_aa: CATSRAQGTHEQYF
cdr3_nt: TGTGCCACCAGCAGAGCGCAGGGGACGCACGAGCAGTACTTC

d_call: -
v_call: TRBV15
j_call: TRBJ2-7
clone_size: once
cdr3_length: 13
cdr3_aa: CATSRSFFEEQYF
cdr3_nt: TGTGCCACCAGCAGATCATTCTTTGAGGAGCAGTACTTC

d_call: -
v_call: TRBV5-1
j_call: TRBJ2-5
clone_size: once
cdr3_length: 15
cdr3_aa: CASSLGQGRWKTQYF
cdr3_nt: TGCGCCAGCAGCTTGGGGCAGGGAAGGTGGAAGACCCAGTACTTC

d_call: TRBD1
v_call: TRBV6-5
j_call: TRBJ2-5
clone_size: -
cdr3_length: 12
cdr3_aa: CASSRDRRTQYF
cdr3_nt: TGTGCCAGCAGTCGGGACAGGCGGACCCAGTACTTC

d_call: -
v_call: TRBV6-1
j_call: TRBJ2-7
clone_size: -
cdr3_length: 15
cdr3_aa: CASSEAYLENYEQYF
cdr3_nt: TGTGCCAGCAGTGAAGCGTATCTGGAAAACTACGAGCAGTACTTC

d_call: TRBD1
v_call: TRBV5-1
j_call: TRBJ2-5
clone_size: -
cdr3_length: 14
cdr3_aa: CASRSGTAQETQYF
cdr3_nt: TGCGCCAGCAGGTCCGGGACAGCCCAAGAGACCCAGTACTTC

d_call: -
v_call: TRBV6-5
j_call: TRBJ1-5
clone_size: once
cdr3_length: 11
cdr3_aa: CASGPNQPQHF
cdr3_nt: TGTGCCAGCGGACCCAATCAGCCCCAGCATTTT

d_call: TRBD1
v_call: TRBV4-2
j_call: TRBJ1-1
clone_size: -
cdr3_length: 14
cdr3_aa: CASSGGQVHAEAFF
cdr3_nt: TGTGCCAGCAGCGGGGGACAGGTTCACGCTGAAGCTTTCTTT

d_call: -
v_call: TRBV23-1
j_call: TRBJ1-1
clone_size: -
cdr3_length: 15
cdr3_aa: CATPRPVQGNTEAFF
cdr3_nt: TGCGCCACCCCTCGACCGGTACAGGGGAACACTGAAGCTTTCTTT

d_call: -
v_call: TRBV5-4
j_call: TRBJ2-5
clone_size: -
cdr3_length: 14
cdr3_aa: CASSSTIGGSTQYF
cdr3_nt: TGTGCCAGCAGCTCCACCATAGGGGGATCGACCCAGTACTTC

d_call: -
v_call: TRBV10-3
j_call: TRBJ2-7
clone_size: -
cdr3_length: 15
cdr3_aa: CAISDLGRGFSEQYF
cdr3_nt: TGTGCCATCAGTGATTTGGGCAGGGGATTCTCCGAGCAGTACTTC

d_call: -
v_call: TRBV6-5
j_call: TRBJ2-7
clone_size: -
cdr3_length: 15
cdr3_aa: CASSYSGRVSYEQYF
cdr3_nt: TGTGCCAGCAGTTACTCGGGCAGGGTTTCCTACGAGCAGTACTTC

d_call: -
v_call: TRBV5-6
j_call: TRBJ2-6
clone_size: -
cdr3_length: 16
cdr3_aa: CASSLLQTSGANVLTF
cdr3_nt: TGTGCCAGCAGCTTGCTTCAGACCTCTGGGGCCAACGTCCTGACTTTC

d_call: -
v_call: TRBV5-6
j_call: TRBJ2-3
clone_size: -
cdr3_length: 14
cdr3_aa: CASSFGGQGDTQYF
cdr3_nt: TGTGCCAGCAGCTTCGGGGGCCAGGGAGATACGCAGTATTTT

d_call: -
v_call: TRBV2
j_call: TRBJ1-1
clone_size: -
cdr3_length: 13
cdr3_aa: CARSAEGNTEAFF
cdr3_nt: TGTGCCAGATCGGCGGAGGGGAACACTGAAGCTTTCTTT

d_call: -
v_call: TRBV19
j_call: TRBJ2-1
clone_size: few
cdr3_length: 13
cdr3_aa: CASSIALSNEQFF
cdr3_nt: TGTGCCAGTAGTATAGCCCTGTCCAATGAGCAGTTCTTC

d_call: -
v_call: TRBV5-6
j_call: TRBJ1-1
clone_size: -
cdr3_length: 12
cdr3_aa: CASSPLGGEAFF
cdr3_nt: TGTGCCAGCAGCCCCCTCGGGGGTGAAGCTTTCTTT

d_call: -
v_call: TRBV11-3
j_call: TRBJ1-1
clone_size: -
cdr3_length: 11
cdr3_aa: CASSLQGEAFF
cdr3_nt: TGTGCCAGCAGCTTACAGGGTGAAGCTTTCTTT

d_call: -
v_call: TRBV6-1
j_call: TRBJ2-7
clone_size: -
cdr3_length: 15
cdr3_aa: CASSEGEGSSYEQYF
cdr3_nt: TGTGCCAGCAGTGAAGGTGAGGGAAGCTCCTACGAGCAGTACTTC

d_call: -
v_call: TRBV5-1
j_call: TRBJ2-3
clone_size: once
cdr3_length: 14
cdr3_aa: CASSLVGRTDTQYF
cdr3_nt: TGCGCCAGCAGCCTCGTGGGGAGGACGGATACGCAGTATTTT

d_call: -
v_call: TRBV7-9
j_call: TRBJ2-2
clone_size: -
cdr3_length: 16
cdr3_aa: CASSSGQYANTGELFF
cdr3_nt: TGTGCCAGCAGCTCAGGACAGTACGCGAACACCGGGGAGCTGTTTTTT

d_call: -
v_call: TRBV19
j_call: TRBJ1-5
clone_size: -
cdr3_length: 14
cdr3_aa: CASSQGTGGQPQHF
cdr3_nt: TGTGCCAGTAGCCAGGGGACGGGAGGGCAGCCCCAGCATTTT